The present TCR beta chain was sequenced within a study of T-cell memory formation after mild COVID-19. Findings of the study overall: A second wave of clones peaked on day 37, and their SARS-CoV-2 specificity went unconfirmed. Later expanders leaned CD4+, whereas clones that contracted between day 15 and 85 were balanced CD4/CD8.

Remarks on this clonotype: The antigen remains undetermined.

TCRdb reanalysed the 5' RACE reads using MiXCR and keeps one entry per CDR3 protein. The data hold 450,000 or so distinct CDR3 sequences, with about 23% observed a single time. The source material was PBMCs or a T cell subset sorted from them (not recorded which). This receptor was obtained from an adult woman who had mild COVID-19 (a few samples of this study predate the infection). Cell type and time point are not known.

CDR3 DNA sequence: TGTGCCAGCAGCCTCTCCGGGACGGGAAGGATTCTGGATACGCAGTATTTT. Its translation is CASSLSGTGRILDTQYF. The chain recombines TRBV7-9 with TRBJ2-3; D could derive from TRBD1 or TRBD2 (5 bases each). V gave up 5 bases and J gave up 6 bases, with 24 bases separating them. The CDR3 length is 17 residues. Germline CDR1 is SEHNR and CDR2 is FQNEAQ (reference sequence).